This TCR beta chain was retrieved from a study of T cell changes during pregnancy in multiple sclerosis. Profiled with immunoSEQ multiplex PCR; TCRdb holds only in-frame clones, not every one. The sample contains under 60,000 clones, roughly 90% of which appear only once. This clonotype originated in a female donor with multiple sclerosis, enrolled in a pregnancy study. Here the sequenced sample was CD4+ T cells from peripheral blood mononuclear cells, taken after pregnancy.

CDR3 nucleotides: TGTGCCAGCAGTTTACGACAGTCCCACGAGCAGTACTTC. Translation: CASSLRQSHEQYF. This chain joins TRBV27 and TRBJ2-7; possibly TRBD1 for D (5 bases). Trimming pared 2 bases from V and 5 bases from J, leaving 10 bases between. This CDR3 spans 13 amino acids. Per the germline V gene, CDR1 is MNHEY and CDR2 is SMNVEV (reference sequence).